This T cell receptor beta chain originates from a study of blood T cell repertoires in COVID-19. Using immunoSEQ multiplex PCR, the repertoire was profiled, and TCRdb retains in-frame clones only, with some absent. Here the sample spans about 130,000 clones, 70% to 85% being singletons. Germline assignment: CDR1 MNHEY and CDR2 SMNVEV (reference sequence). The ends were cut back, 4 bases at V and 5 bases at J, with 18 bases in the middle. CDR3 length: 15 residues. The source is a woman aged 55 to 70 with acute or convalescent COVID-19. Input material: peripheral blood. The rearrangement uses TRBV27 and TRBJ2-7; D is perhaps TRBD2 (6 bases). CDR3 residues: CASSWQGRGGHEQYF. CDR3 sequence (DNA): TGTGCCAGCAGTTGGCAGGGCCGGGGAGGCCACGAGCAGTACTTC.